This T cell receptor (beta chain) was observed in a study of tumor-infiltrating lymphocytes in primary liver carcinoma. The study's findings and limits: Among top clones, only about 7.5-24% appeared in all five tumor regions.

Making TCR beta cDNA involved approximately 0.5 ug total RNA and a constant-region primer. Three rounds of nested multiplex PCR with slightly modified ARM-PCR produced TCR beta libraries. Investigators reported that the first two PCR rounds, at 10 cycles each, used TRBV1-TRBV30 forward primers with a C-beta reverse primer. TCRdb itself ran the multiplex PCR reads through MiXCR, one entry per CDR3 protein. The sample consists of around 190,000 distinct CDR3 sequences, around 85% of them appearing once. The length of the CDR3 is 13 residues. Germline V gene sequence: CDR1 MGHRA, CDR2 YSYEKL. Starting material for RNA and DNA co-extraction consisted of roughly 19-34 mg of unsorted bulk tissue. In the case of this clonotype: The antigen remains undetermined. The junction shows a germline mismatch at one end, possibly a read error.

V and J are TRBV4-1 and TRBJ2-7; 9 bases match TRBD1. The receptor was isolated from a man aged 40-49 years with primary liver carcinoma and hepatitis B virus infection. The sequenced material came from tumor tissue from primary liver carcinoma. The CDR3 here is CSSSQSRDRAMYF. CDR3 DNA sequence: TGCTCCAGCAGCCAGTCCCGGGACAGGGCAATGTACTTC.